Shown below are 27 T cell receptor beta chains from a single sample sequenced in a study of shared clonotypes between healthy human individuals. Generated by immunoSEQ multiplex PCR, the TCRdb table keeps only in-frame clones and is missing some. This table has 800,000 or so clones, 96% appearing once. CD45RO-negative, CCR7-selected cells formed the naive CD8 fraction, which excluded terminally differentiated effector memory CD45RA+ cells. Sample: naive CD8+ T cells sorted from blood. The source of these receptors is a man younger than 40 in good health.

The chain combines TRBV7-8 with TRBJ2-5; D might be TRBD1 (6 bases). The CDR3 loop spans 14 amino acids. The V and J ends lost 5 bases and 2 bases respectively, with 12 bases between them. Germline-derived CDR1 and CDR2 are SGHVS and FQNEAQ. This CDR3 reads CASSPNRVQETQYF. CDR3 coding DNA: TGTGCCAGCAGCCCCAACAGGGTTCAAGAGACCCAGTACTTC.

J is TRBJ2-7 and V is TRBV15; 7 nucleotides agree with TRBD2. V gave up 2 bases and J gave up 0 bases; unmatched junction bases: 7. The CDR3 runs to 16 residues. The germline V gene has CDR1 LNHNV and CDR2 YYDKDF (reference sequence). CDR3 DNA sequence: TGTGCCACCAGCAGAAGCGGGACGGAGGGCTCCTACGAGCAGTACTTC. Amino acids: CATSRSGTEGSYEQYF.

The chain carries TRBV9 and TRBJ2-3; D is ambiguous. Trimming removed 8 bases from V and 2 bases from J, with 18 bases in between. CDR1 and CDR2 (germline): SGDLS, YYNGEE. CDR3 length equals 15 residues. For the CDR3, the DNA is TGTGCCAGTGGGGAAGGTGCGGATCTCACAGATACGCAGTATTTT. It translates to CASGEGADLTDTQYF.

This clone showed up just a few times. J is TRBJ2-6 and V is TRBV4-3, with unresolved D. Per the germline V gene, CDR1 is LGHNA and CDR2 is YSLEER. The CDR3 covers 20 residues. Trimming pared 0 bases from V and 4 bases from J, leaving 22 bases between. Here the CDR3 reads CASSQEGSRSSLGGANVLTF. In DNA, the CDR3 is TGCGCCAGCAGCCAAGAAGGGTCGCGGTCCTCCCTCGGCGGGGCCAACGTCCTGACTTTC.

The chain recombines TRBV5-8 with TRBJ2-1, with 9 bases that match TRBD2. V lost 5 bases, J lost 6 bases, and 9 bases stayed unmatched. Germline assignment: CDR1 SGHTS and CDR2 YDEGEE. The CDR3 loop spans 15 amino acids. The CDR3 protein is CASRAYSGSPNEQFF. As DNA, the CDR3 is TGTGCCAGCAGAGCCTATAGCGGGAGCCCCAATGAGCAGTTCTTC.

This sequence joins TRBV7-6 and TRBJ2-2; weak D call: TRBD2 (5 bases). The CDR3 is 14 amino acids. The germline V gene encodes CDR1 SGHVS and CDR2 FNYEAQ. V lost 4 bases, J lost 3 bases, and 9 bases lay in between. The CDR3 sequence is CASSSRTYTGELFF. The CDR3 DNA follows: TGTGCCAGCAGCTCCCGGACTTACACCGGGGAGCTGTTTTTT.

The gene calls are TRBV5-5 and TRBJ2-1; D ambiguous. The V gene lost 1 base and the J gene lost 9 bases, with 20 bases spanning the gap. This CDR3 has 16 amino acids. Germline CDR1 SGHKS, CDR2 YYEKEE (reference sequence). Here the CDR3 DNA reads TGTGCCAGCAGCTTGCAATCGGCTATCACCGTTGGTGAGCAGTTCTTC. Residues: CASSLQSAITVGEQFF.

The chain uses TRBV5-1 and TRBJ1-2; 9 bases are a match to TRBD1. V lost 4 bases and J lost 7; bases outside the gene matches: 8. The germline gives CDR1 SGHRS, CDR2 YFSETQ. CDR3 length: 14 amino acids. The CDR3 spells CASSPDRGRSGYTF. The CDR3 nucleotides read TGCGCCAGCAGCCCGGACAGGGGTAGGAGTGGCTACACCTTC. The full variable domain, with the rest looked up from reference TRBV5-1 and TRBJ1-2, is KAGVTQTPRYLIKTRGQQVTLSCSPISGHRSVSWYQQTPGQGLQFLFEYFSETQRNKGNFPGRFSGRQFSNSRSEMNVSTLELGDSALYLCASSPDRGRSGYTFGSGTRLTVV.

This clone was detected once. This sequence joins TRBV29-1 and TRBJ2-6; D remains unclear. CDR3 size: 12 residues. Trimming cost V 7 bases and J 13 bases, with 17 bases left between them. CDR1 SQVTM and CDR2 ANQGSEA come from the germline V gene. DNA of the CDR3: TGCAGCGCGTCTGAGTCAGGTGGAGTCCTGACTTTC. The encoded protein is CSASESGGVLTF.

The CDR3 here is CASNRGQTSGAYEQYF. The DNA of the CDR3 is TGCGCCAGCAACAGGGGGCAAACTAGCGGGGCCTACGAGCAGTACTTC. J is TRBJ2-7 and V is TRBV5-1; a possible D gene is TRBD2 (10 bases). CDR3 length: 16 residues. V was shortened by 6 bases and J by 2 bases, with 21 bases between the two germline ends. Germline V gives CDR1 SGHRS, CDR2 YFSETQ.

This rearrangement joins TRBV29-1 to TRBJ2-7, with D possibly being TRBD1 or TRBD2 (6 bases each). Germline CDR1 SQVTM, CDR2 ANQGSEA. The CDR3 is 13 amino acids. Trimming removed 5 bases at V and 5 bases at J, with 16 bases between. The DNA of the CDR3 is TGCAGCGTTAGGGACTTGGGGGCTGACGAGCAGTACTTC. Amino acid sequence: CSVRDLGADEQYF.

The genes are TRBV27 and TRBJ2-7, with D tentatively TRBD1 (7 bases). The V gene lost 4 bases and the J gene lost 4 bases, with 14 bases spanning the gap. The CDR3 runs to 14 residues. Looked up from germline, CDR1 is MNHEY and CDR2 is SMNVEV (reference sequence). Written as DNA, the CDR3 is TGTGCCAGCAGTTCAGGGGGAGGTATATACGAGCAGTACTTC. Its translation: CASSSGGGIYEQYF.

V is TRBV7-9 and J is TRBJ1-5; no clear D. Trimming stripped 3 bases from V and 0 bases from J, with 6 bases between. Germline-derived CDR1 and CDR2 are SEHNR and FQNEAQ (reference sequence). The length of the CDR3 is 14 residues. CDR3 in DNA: TGTGCCAGCAGCTTCAGTCTTAGCAATCAGCCCCAGCATTTT. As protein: CASSFSLSNQPQHF.

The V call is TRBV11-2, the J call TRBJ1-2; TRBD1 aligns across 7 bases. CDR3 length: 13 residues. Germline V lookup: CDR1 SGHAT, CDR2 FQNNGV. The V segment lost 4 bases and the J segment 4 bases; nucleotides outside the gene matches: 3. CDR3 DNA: TGTGCCAGCAGCTCAGGGACAGCCTATGGCTACACCTTC. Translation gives CASSSGTAYGYTF.

In DNA form, the CDR3 reads TGTGCCTGGAAGCGGACAGGGAGGTACGAGCAGTACTTC. Translating gives CAWKRTGRYEQYF. V gene TRBV30 combines with J gene TRBJ2-7; 8 positions match TRBD1. There are 13 residues in the CDR3. With V trimmed by 4 bases and J by 4 bases, 6 bases remained unmatched. Germline V CDR1 and CDR2: GTSNPN, SVGIG (reference sequence). Combining the CDR3 with reference TRBV30 and TRBJ2-7 gives the whole variable domain SQTIHQWPATLVQPVGSPLSLECTVEGTSNPNLYWYRQAAGRGLQLLFYSVGIGQISSEVPQNLSASRPQDRQFILSSKKLLLSDSGFYLCAWKRTGRYEQYFGPGTRLTVT.

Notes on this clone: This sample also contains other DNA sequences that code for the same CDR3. The CDR3: CASSPGTGTYEQYF. For the CDR3, the DNA is TGCGCCAGCAGCCCCGGGACGGGGACTTACGAGCAGTACTTC. This chain joins TRBV4-3 and TRBJ2-7; D possibly corresponds to TRBD2 (6 bases). This CDR3 has 14 amino acids. Germline CDR1 is LGHNA and CDR2 is YSLEER. Trimming took off 4 bases at V and 4 bases at J, with 14 bases between the two ends.

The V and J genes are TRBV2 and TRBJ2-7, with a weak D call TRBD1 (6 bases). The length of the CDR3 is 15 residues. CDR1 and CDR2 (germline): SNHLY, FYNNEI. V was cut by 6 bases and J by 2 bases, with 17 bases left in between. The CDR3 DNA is TGTGCCAGCAGAGAAACAGGGAAAAGGACCTACGAGCAGTACTTC. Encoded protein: CASRETGKRTYEQYF.

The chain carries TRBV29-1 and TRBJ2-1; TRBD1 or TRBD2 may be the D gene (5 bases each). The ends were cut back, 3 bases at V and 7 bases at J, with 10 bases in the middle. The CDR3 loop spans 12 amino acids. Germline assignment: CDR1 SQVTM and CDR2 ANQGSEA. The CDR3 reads CSVEAGTNEQFF. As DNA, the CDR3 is TGCAGCGTTGAGGCTGGGACGAATGAGCAGTTCTTC.

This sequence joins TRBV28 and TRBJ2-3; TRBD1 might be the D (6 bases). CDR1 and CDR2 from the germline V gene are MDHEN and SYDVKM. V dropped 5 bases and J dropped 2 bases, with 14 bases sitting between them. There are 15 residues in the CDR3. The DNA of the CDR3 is TGTGCCAGCAGTGACGGACAGCTTAACACAGATACGCAGTATTTT. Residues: CASSDGQLNTDTQYF.

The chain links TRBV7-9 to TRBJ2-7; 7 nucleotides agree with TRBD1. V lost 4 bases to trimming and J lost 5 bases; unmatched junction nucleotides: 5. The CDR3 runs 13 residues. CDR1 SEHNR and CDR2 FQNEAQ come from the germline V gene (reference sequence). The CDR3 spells CASSSTGSDEQYF. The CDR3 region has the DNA TGTGCCAGCAGCTCGACAGGGTCCGACGAGCAGTACTTC.

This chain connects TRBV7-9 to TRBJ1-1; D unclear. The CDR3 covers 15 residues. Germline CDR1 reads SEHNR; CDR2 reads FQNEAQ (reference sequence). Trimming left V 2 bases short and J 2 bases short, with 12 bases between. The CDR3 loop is CASSLRLGGNTEAFF. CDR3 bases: TGTGCCAGCAGCTTAAGACTTGGTGGTAACACTGAAGCTTTCTTT. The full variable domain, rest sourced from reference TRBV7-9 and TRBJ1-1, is DTGVSQNPRHKITKRGQNVTFRCDPISEHNRLYWYRQTLGQGPEFLTYFQNEAQLEKSRLLSDRFSAERPKGSFSTLEIQRTEQGDSAMYLCASSLRLGGNTEAFFGQGTRLTVV.

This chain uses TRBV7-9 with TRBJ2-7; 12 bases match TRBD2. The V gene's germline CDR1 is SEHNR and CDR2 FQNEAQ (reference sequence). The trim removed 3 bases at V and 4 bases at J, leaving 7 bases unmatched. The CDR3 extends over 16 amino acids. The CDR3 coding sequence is TGTGCCAGCAGCTTCAAGACTAGCGGGAGAGGGTACGAGCAGTACTTC. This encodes CASSFKTSGRGYEQYF.

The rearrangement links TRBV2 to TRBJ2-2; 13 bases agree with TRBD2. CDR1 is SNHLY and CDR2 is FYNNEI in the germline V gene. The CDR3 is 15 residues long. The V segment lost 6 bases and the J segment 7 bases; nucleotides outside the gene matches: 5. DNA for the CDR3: TGTGCCAGCAGCGGGACTAGCGGGATTTACGGGGAGCTGTTTTTT. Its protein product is CASSGTSGIYGELFF.

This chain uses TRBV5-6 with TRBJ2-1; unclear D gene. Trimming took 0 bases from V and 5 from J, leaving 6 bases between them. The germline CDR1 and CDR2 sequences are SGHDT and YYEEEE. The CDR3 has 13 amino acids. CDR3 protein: CASSLAGDNEQFF. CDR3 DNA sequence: TGTGCCAGCAGCTTGGCCGGAGACAATGAGCAGTTCTTC. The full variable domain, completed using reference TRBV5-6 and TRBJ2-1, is DAGVTQSPTHLIKTRGQQVTLRCSPKSGHDTVSWYQQALGQGPQFIFQYYEEEERQRGNFPDRFSGHQFPNYSSELNVNALLLGDSALYLCASSLAGDNEQFFGPGTRLTVL.

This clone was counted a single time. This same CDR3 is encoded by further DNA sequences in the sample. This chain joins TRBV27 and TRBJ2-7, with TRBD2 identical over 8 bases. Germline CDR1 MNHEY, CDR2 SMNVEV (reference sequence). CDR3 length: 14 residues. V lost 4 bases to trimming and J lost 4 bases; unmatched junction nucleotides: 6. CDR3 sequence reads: CASSSTSGRYEQYF. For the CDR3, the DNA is TGTGCCAGCAGTTCTACTAGCGGAAGGTACGAGCAGTACTTC.

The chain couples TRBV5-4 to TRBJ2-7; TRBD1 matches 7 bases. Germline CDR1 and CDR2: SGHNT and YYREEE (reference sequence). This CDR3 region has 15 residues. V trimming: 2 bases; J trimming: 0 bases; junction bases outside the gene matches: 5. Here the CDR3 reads CASSFWDSFSYEQYF. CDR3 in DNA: TGTGCCAGCAGCTTCTGGGACAGCTTCTCCTACGAGCAGTACTTC.

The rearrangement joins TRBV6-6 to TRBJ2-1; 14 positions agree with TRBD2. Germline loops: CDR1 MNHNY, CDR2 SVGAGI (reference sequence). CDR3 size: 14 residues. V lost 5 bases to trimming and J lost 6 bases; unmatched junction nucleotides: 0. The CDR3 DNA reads TGTGCCAGCAGTGGGACTAGCGGGAGCAATGAGCAGTTCTTC. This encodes CASSGTSGSNEQFF.